This TCR beta chain was obtained from a study of neurological immune-mediated disorders. Study results and caveats: Private repertoires in all groups were suggested by the finding that expanded clones across subjects shared no CDR3 amino acid sequences.

With 3 bases clipped from V and 3 bases from J, the junction kept 5 bases outside the gene matches. The length of the CDR3 is 14 residues. Per the germline V gene, CDR1 is SGHRS and CDR2 is YFSETQ. This clonotype was picked up many times. Its target is unknown. Unsorted libraries were generated from 2 million PBMCs. These cells had been stored in RNAlater at -80 C. TCRdb re-called the 5' RACE reads with MiXCR, one entry per CDR3 protein. The sample shows about 57,000 distinct CDR3 sequences, over 9.5% of them seen only once. The sequence derives from a woman in her fifties or sixties with HTLV-1-associated myelopathy (HAM/TSP). The chain combines TRBV5-1 with TRBJ2-7, with 8 bases matching TRBD1. Sequenced input: PBMCs. The CDR3 region is CASSWTGSNYEQYF. The CDR3 DNA reads as TGCGCCAGCAGCTGGACAGGGTCGAACTACGAGCAGTACTTC.